A single sample is the source of the 15 T cell receptor beta chains below, sequenced in a study of lymphopenia after photon versus proton radiotherapy. Generated by immunoSEQ multiplex PCR, the TCRdb table keeps only in-frame clones and is missing some. The sample shows 150,000 or so clones, less than 90% of them seen only once. Sequenced material: peripheral blood, taken from a patient treated with photon-based radiotherapy. The source of these receptors is a man in his forties or fifties with gastric cancer.

The V call is TRBV7-6, the J call TRBJ2-3; the match to TRBD2 covers 10 bases. J was trimmed by 4 bases and V by 2 bases; bases with no gene match: 3. Germline CDR1 is SGHVS and CDR2 is FNYEAQ. The CDR3 spans 15 residues. The CDR3 spells CASSLSGRDADTQYF. The CDR3 region has the DNA TGTGCCAGCAGCTTAAGCGGGAGGGATGCAGATACGCAGTATTTT.

CDR3 coding DNA: TGTGCCAGCAGCCCAAAGAGAGGACTAGCGGCCTTCACAGATACGCAGTATTTT. Translation: CASSPKRGLAAFTDTQYF. J is TRBJ2-3 and V is TRBV14; 10 bases map to TRBD2. With V trimmed by 4 bases and J by 2 bases, 12 bases remained unmatched. This CDR3 is built from 18 residues. The germline gives CDR1 SGHDN, CDR2 FVKESK.

The rearrangement joins TRBV27 to TRBJ2-1; a possible D gene is TRBD2 (5 bases). This CDR3 region has 19 residues. The germline V gene has CDR1 MNHEY and CDR2 SMNVEV (reference sequence). The V and J ends lost 5 bases and 2 bases respectively, with 25 bases between them. The CDR3 protein is CASSPSIASDSPPYNEQFF. In nucleotides, the CDR3 is TGTGCCAGCAGTCCAAGTATAGCTTCGGACTCCCCCCCCTACAATGAGCAGTTCTTC.

The chain has TRBV30 and TRBJ1-3; D is ambiguous. V lost 0 bases and J lost 4, with 4 bases in between. Germline V lookup: CDR1 GTSNPN, CDR2 SVGIG (reference sequence). The CDR3 runs 12 residues. CDR3 DNA sequence: TGTGCCTGGAGTGTTAACGGAAACACCATATATTTT. It is translated as CAWSVNGNTIYF.

The chain has TRBV7-8 and TRBJ2-5; maybe TRBD1 (6 bases). The CDR3 spans 14 residues. Germline V CDR1 and CDR2: SGHVS, FQNEAQ. V lost 8 bases, J lost 2 bases, and 15 bases lay in between. As DNA, the CDR3 is TGTGCCAGCGCCTTACGGACAGCGCAAGAGACCCAGTACTTC. Protein: CASALRTAQETQYF.

A few counts support this clone. The chain combines TRBV7-8 with TRBJ1-4; perhaps TRBD1 as D (5 bases). Trimming stripped 5 bases from V and 2 bases from J, with 12 bases between. The length of the CDR3 is 15 residues. Per germline, CDR1 SGHVS and CDR2 FQNEAQ. CDR3 region: CASSTRRDTNEKLFF. The CDR3 DNA reads as TGTGCCAGCAGCACCCGCAGGGATACTAATGAAAAACTGTTTTTT.

This clone was counted a single time. This sequence joins TRBV4-1 and TRBJ1-5; 7 bases match TRBD1. With 0 bases clipped from V and 6 bases from J, the junction kept 5 bases outside the gene matches. The length of the CDR3 is 15 residues. Looked up from germline, CDR1 is MGHRA and CDR2 is YSYEKL. CDR3 loop: CASSQDQAGGQPQHF. The DNA for the CDR3 is TGCGCCAGCAGCCAAGATCAGGCAGGGGGTCAGCCCCAGCATTTT.

V is TRBV9 and J is TRBJ2-1, with 10 bases identical to TRBD2. V shed 1 base, J shed 10 bases, and the junction held 5 bases outside the gene matches. This CDR3 comprises 14 residues. Germline assignment: CDR1 SGDLS and CDR2 YYNGEE. The CDR3: CASSVLAGALEQFF. The CDR3 DNA follows: TGTGCCAGCAGCGTACTAGCGGGGGCCCTAGAGCAGTTCTTC.

The chain employs TRBV2 and TRBJ1-5; D is uncertain. Germline CDR1 SNHLY, CDR2 FYNNEI. V lost 3 bases to trimming and J lost 1 base, with 7 bases between them. This CDR3 has 14 amino acids. CDR3 nucleotide sequence: TGTGCCAGCAGTGACAACTACAGCAATCAGCCCCAGCATTTT. It is translated as CASSDNYSNQPQHF.

The chain uses TRBV5-5 and TRBJ2-7, with 9 bases fitting TRBD1. V shed 0 bases and J 3 bases; nucleotides not matched to a gene: 4. Germline lookup yields CDR1 SGHKS and CDR2 YYEKEE (reference sequence). This CDR3 spans 15 amino acids. CDR3 DNA: TGTGCCAGCAGCTTGGCGGGACAGGGTCTCTACGAGCAGTACTTC. It is translated as CASSLAGQGLYEQYF.

J is TRBJ2-7 and V is TRBV18; D may be TRBD2 (5 bases). The CDR3 spans 14 residues. CDR1 is KGHSH and CDR2 is LQKENI in the germline V gene. V was clipped by 4 bases and J by 5 bases, with 15 bases between them. The CDR3: CASSLPGLVHEQYF. CDR3 DNA: TGTGCCAGCTCACTACCAGGACTCGTTCACGAGCAGTACTTC.

This clone turned up a few times. The genes are TRBV19 and TRBJ2-1; 8 bases align to TRBD2. V shed 7 bases, J shed 9 bases, and the junction held 17 bases outside the gene matches. The CDR3 covers 16 residues. Looked up from germline, CDR1 is LNHDA and CDR2 is SQIVND (reference sequence). Here the CDR3 DNA reads TGTGCCAGTACCCTCCGGTCCCGGGAGGGCCGAGGTGAGCAGTTCTTC. Residues: CASTLRSREGRGEQFF.

This chain joins TRBV5-5 and TRBJ2-7; 7 positions agree with TRBD1. The CDR3 is 15 amino acids. With V trimmed by 5 bases and J by 0 bases, 8 bases remained unmatched. The germline gives CDR1 SGHKS, CDR2 YYEKEE (reference sequence). CDR3 in amino acids: CASRSTGASSYEQYF. For the CDR3, the DNA is TGTGCCAGCAGGTCTACAGGGGCGAGCTCCTACGAGCAGTACTTC.

The CDR3 is CASQGVPSSYNEQFF. As DNA, the CDR3 is TGCGCCAGCCAGGGGGTCCCGAGCTCCTACAATGAGCAGTTCTTC. The chain is built from TRBV5-1 and TRBJ2-1, with 7 bases identical to TRBD1. The germline V gene has CDR1 SGHRS and CDR2 YFSETQ. There are 15 residues in the CDR3. Trimming took 7 bases from V and 0 from J; bases not matched to a gene: 7.

The chain has TRBV14 and TRBJ2-7; 10 nucleotides match TRBD1. J was trimmed by 3 bases and V by 4 bases; bases with no gene match: 6. The CDR3 is 15 amino acids. In germline, CDR1 is SGHDN, CDR2 FVKESK. The CDR3 is CASSPWTGGIYEQYF. The CDR3 DNA sequence: TGTGCCAGCAGCCCTTGGACAGGGGGTATCTACGAGCAGTACTTC.